A selection of T cell receptor beta chains follows, all from one sample in a study of cytomegalovirus exposure and HLA in healthy donors. Assay used: immunoSEQ multiplex PCR; TCRdb lists only in-frame clones, some missing. The top ten hold about 8% of the sample, which has roughly 99,000 clones, more than 70% seen once. Sequenced material: PBMCs. The receptor source for this set is a man aged 25-40 years in good health and CMV-seronegative. Both conserved end residues are part of each CDR3. D genes are given only for firm matches. Clone sizes are given selectively: once, few, many, or a class where the clone is expanded.

j_call	d_call	v_call	clone_size	cdr3_aa	cdr3_nt
TRBJ2-5	.	TRBV19	few	CASSIREAGAGGRETQYF	TGTGCCAGTAGTATACGGGAGGCGGGGGCAGGGGGCAGGGAGACCCAGTACTTC
TRBJ2-7	.	TRBV9	.	CASSVGGTASYEQYF	TGTGCCAGCAGCGTAGGCGGGACAGCCTCCTACGAGCAGTACTTC
TRBJ2-2	.	TRBV12-1	.	CASTVLKWTGVYHTGELFF	TGTGCCAGCACCGTCCTGAAATGGACAGGGGTTTATCACACCGGGGAGCTGTTTTTT
TRBJ2-1	.	TRBV5-1	few	CASSFGGRRDEQFF	TGCGCCAGCAGCTTTGGGGGGAGGAGGGATGAGCAGTTCTTC
TRBJ2-1	TRBD2	TRBV28	.	CASSLGLAGGNEQFF	TGTGCCAGCAGTCTGGGACTAGCGGGGGGTAATGAGCAGTTCTTC
TRBJ1-2	TRBD1	TRBV19	.	CASSIDLPQGARGYTF	TGTGCCAGTAGTATAGATCTGCCGCAGGGGGCGCGAGGCTACACCTTC
TRBJ1-1	.	TRBV9	.	CASSDGWTEAFF	TGTGCCAGCAGCGACGGGTGGACTGAAGCTTTCTTT
TRBJ1-4	.	TRBV6-1	.	CASSEWGREKLFF	TGTGCCAGCAGTGAATGGGGCAGAGAAAAACTGTTTTTT
TRBJ2-3	.	TRBV6-5	.	CASRQSGSTDTQYF	TGTGCCAGCAGACAAAGTGGTAGCACAGATACGCAGTATTTT
TRBJ2-1	TRBD2	TRBV28	.	CATAGTSGEGASHNEQFF	TGTGCCACGGCCGGGACTAGCGGGGAGGGGGCGTCCCACAATGAGCAGTTCTTC
TRBJ1-1	.	TRBV5-4	.	CASSLGGNTEAFF	TGTGCCAGCAGCCTCGGGGGGAACACTGAAGCTTTCTTT
TRBJ1-1	.	TRBV28	.	CASSFYRVNTEAFF	TGTGCCAGCAGTTTTTACCGGGTGAACACTGAAGCTTTCTTT
TRBJ2-1	.	TRBV5-1	.	CASSLPSNEQFF	TGCGCCAGCAGCTTGCCTTCCAATGAGCAGTTCTTC
TRBJ2-7	TRBD1	TRBV14	.	CASSQQQGLYEQYF	TGTGCCAGCAGCCAGCAACAGGGGTTGTACGAGCAGTACTTC
TRBJ2-1	.	TRBV7-9	.	CASSLGGRSNNEQFF	TGTGCCAGCAGCTTAGGCGGGCGGTCCAACAATGAGCAGTTCTTC
TRBJ2-2	TRBD2	TRBV27	.	CASSLSPSGRAGELFF	TGTGCCAGCAGTTTATCTCCTAGCGGGAGAGCCGGGGAGCTGTTTTTT
TRBJ2-7	TRBD1	TRBV7-9	.	CASSLTPGQGDYEQYF	TGTGCCAGCAGCTTAACCCCGGGACAGGGGGACTACGAGCAGTACTTC
TRBJ2-2	TRBD1	TRBV5-1	.	CASSSQGAAAGELFF	TGCGCCAGCAGCTCTCAGGGGGCGGCGGCCGGGGAGCTGTTTTTT
TRBJ2-7	TRBD1	TRBV4-1	.	CASSRRQGISTYEQYF	TGCGCCAGCAGCCGTCGACAGGGTATCAGCACCTACGAGCAGTACTTC
TRBJ2-5	TRBD2	TRBV5-1	.	CASSLVASGQETQYF	TGCGCCAGCAGCTTGGTGGCTAGCGGCCAAGAGACCCAGTACTTC
TRBJ1-2	TRBD1	TRBV10-1	.	CASSESRDRALGYTF	TGCGCCAGCAGTGAGTCGCGGGACAGGGCTCTCGGCTACACCTTC
TRBJ1-1	.	TRBV7-7	.	CASSEREDTEAFF	TGTGCCAGCAGCGAGCGGGAGGACACTGAAGCTTTCTTT
TRBJ2-5	TRBD2	TRBV5-4	once	CASSGERGVQETQYF	TGTGCCAGCAGCGGAGAGCGGGGAGTGCAAGAGACCCAGTACTTC
TRBJ2-7	TRBD1	TRBV19	.	CAGTGGVHSYEQYF	TGTGCCGGCACAGGGGGCGTTCATTCCTACGAGCAGTACTTC
TRBJ2-7	TRBD1	TRBV7-6	.	CASSLATATRGQGPYEQYF	TGTGCCAGCAGCTTAGCGACCGCGACCCGAGGACAGGGTCCCTACGAGCAGTACTTC
TRBJ2-1	.	TRBV7-9	.	CASSLLRVSSYNEQFF	TGTGCCAGCAGCTTATTGCGCGTTAGCTCCTACAATGAGCAGTTCTTC
TRBJ1-2	.	TRBV29-1	.	CTTRQANYGYTF	TGCACCACCAGACAGGCTAACTATGGCTACACCTTC
TRBJ2-6	.	TRBV5-5	.	CASSLSTAGANVLTF	TGTGCCAGCAGCTTGAGCACAGCTGGGGCCAACGTCCTGACTTTC
TRBJ2-7	.	TRBV6-1	.	CASDPREGYEQYF	TGTGCCAGCGACCCCCGGGAAGGCTACGAGCAGTACTTC
TRBJ2-2	TRBD1	TRBV19	.	CASRLTGANTGELFF	TGTGCCAGTAGGTTGACAGGGGCGAACACCGGGGAGCTGTTTTTT
TRBJ1-1	.	TRBV7-9	.	CASSQTYPMNGEAFF	TGTGCCAGCAGCCAGACATACCCCATGAACGGTGAAGCTTTCTTT
TRBJ2-1	TRBD1	TRBV5-4	.	CASSRTGTGLYNEQFF	TGTGCCAGCAGCAGGACCGGGACAGGGCTCTACAATGAGCAGTTCTTC
TRBJ2-7	.	TRBV28	.	CASSPDKRPYEQYF	TGTGCCAGCAGCCCCGACAAAAGGCCCTACGAGCAGTACTTC
TRBJ1-1	TRBD1	TRBV28	once	CASSFLRQGVDEAFF	TGTGCCAGCAGTTTTCTCCGACAGGGGGTTGATGAAGCTTTCTTT
TRBJ2-3	TRBD2	TRBV4-2	.	CASSQVLAGGPNSDTQYF	TGTGCCAGCAGCCAGGTACTAGCGGGAGGGCCTAATTCAGATACGCAGTATTTT
TRBJ2-7	.	TRBV2	.	CASSAQRVSYEQYF	TGTGCCAGCAGCGCCCAGCGGGTCAGCTACGAGCAGTACTTC
TRBJ2-7	TRBD2	TRBV6-1	.	CASSIPGLAVYEQYF	TGTGCCAGCTCCATACCGGGACTAGCGGTCTACGAGCAGTACTTC
TRBJ2-1	TRBD2	TRBV2	.	CASSSRTSASSYNEQFF	TGTGCCAGCAGTTCCAGGACTAGCGCGAGCTCCTACAATGAGCAGTTCTTC
TRBJ1-4	.	TRBV7-2	.	CASSLGRAEKLFF	TGTGCCAGCAGCTTAGGCAGGGCAGAAAAACTGTTTTTT
TRBJ1-1	TRBD1	TRBV28	.	CASSLRKGAPNTEAFF	TGTGCCAGCAGTTTGAGAAAGGGGGCGCCTAACACTGAAGCTTTCTTT
TRBJ2-7	.	TRBV7-2	.	CASSLAVGSSYEQYF	TGTGCCAGCAGCTTAGCAGTCGGGAGCTCCTACGAGCAGTACTTC
TRBJ2-3	TRBD2	TRBV2	few	CASNAGGEITDTQYF	TGTGCCAGCAATGCGGGGGGCGAGATTACAGATACGCAGTATTTT
TRBJ2-2	.	TRBV5-4	few	CASSLVDSFSGELFF	TGTGCCAGCAGCTTGGTCGACAGTTTCTCCGGGGAGCTGTTTTTT
TRBJ2-7	.	TRBV11-1	.	CASSLVGVETGFSYEQYF	TGTGCCAGCAGCTTAGTCGGAGTTGAAACAGGGTTCTCCTACGAGCAGTACTTC
TRBJ2-5	TRBD1	TRBV18	.	CASSPGQGGETQYF	TGTGCCAGCTCACCGGGACAGGGAGGCGAGACCCAGTACTTC
TRBJ2-3	TRBD2	TRBV5-1	.	CASSGGLAADTQYF	TGCGCCAGCAGCGGGGGACTAGCCGCAGATACGCAGTATTTT
TRBJ2-7	.	TRBV11-2	.	CASSLRARGVRGEQYF	TGTGCCAGCAGCTTAAGAGCCAGGGGGGTCCGAGGCGAGCAGTACTTC
TRBJ1-2	TRBD1	TRBV7-9	.	CATAQDRVSGYTF	TGTGCCACCGCCCAGGACAGGGTGTCTGGCTACACCTTC
TRBJ1-3	.	TRBV7-9	.	CASSLARGGRTHSGNTIYF	TGTGCCAGCAGCTTAGCGCGTGGGGGCCGGACCCACTCTGGAAACACCATATATTTT
TRBJ2-5	.	TRBV7-8	.	CASSITQGRETQYF	TGTGCCAGCAGCATAACACAGGGCAGGGAGACCCAGTACTTC
TRBJ2-5	TRBD2	TRBV14	.	CASSPFWEGETQYF	TGTGCCAGCAGCCCGTTCTGGGAGGGAGAGACCCAGTACTTC
TRBJ2-2	.	TRBV19	few	CASSRVGAGSNTGELFF	TGTGCCAGTAGTAGGGTGGGGGCGGGTTCGAACACCGGGGAGCTGTTTTTT
TRBJ2-7	TRBD1	TRBV6-5	.	CASSTDRGAYEQYF	TGTGCCAGCTCAACGGACAGGGGGGCCTACGAGCAGTACTTC
TRBJ1-2	TRBD1	TRBV5-1	.	CASSDRADYDYTF	TGCGCCAGCAGCGACAGGGCCGACTATGACTACACCTTC
TRBJ1-2	TRBD1	TRBV10-1	.	CASSQWGRRQGARNGYTF	TGCGCCAGCAGTCAGTGGGGTCGTCGACAGGGGGCGCGGAATGGCTACACCTTC